The TCR beta chain described here comes from a study of cytomegalovirus exposure and HLA in healthy donors. Germline V gene data show CDR1 as GTSNPN and CDR2 as SVGIG (reference sequence). V was clipped by 6 bases and J by 0 bases; unmatched bases: 8. This CDR3 spans 15 amino acids. Study-wide results and limits: Among TCR sequences, most were rare, though some public TCRs appeared in many donors. The majority of CMV-associated TCR beta chains were reported as apparently HLA-restricted in a later analysis.

Donors counted as nominally healthy when sampled, yet unrecorded immune exposures were likely. Comments on this clone: Its target is not known.

PCR was performed using 60 Vbeta and 13 Jbeta primers. Clones were read by immunoSEQ multiplex PCR, and TCRdb kept only the in-frame ones, dropping some. The sample holds approximately 160,000 clones; approximately 84% are singletons and the top ten take roughly 4.8%. The sequencing input was PBMCs. This sequence was found in a woman aged 50 to 60 in good health and CMV-seropositive. V usage is TRBV30 and J usage is TRBJ1-2; 9 nucleotides align to TRBD1. The CDR3 protein is CACRDRVSSNYGYTF. The CDR3 DNA reads TGTGCCTGCCGGGACAGGGTTTCATCTAACTATGGCTACACCTTC.